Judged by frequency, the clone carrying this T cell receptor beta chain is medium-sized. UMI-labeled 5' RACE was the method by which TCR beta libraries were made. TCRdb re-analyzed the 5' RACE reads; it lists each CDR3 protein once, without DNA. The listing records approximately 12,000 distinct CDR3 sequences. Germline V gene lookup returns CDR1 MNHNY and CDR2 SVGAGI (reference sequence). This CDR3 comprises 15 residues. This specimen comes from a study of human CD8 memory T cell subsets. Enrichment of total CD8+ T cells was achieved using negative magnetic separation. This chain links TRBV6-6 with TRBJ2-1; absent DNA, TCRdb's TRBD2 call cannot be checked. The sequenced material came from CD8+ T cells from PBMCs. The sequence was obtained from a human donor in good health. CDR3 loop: CASSYSTLANNEQFF.